These T cell receptor beta chains were read from a single sample in a study of T cells in Graves' hyperthyroidism and ophthalmopathy. One entry per CDR3 protein, called by TCRdb with MiXCR from the multiplex PCR reads. The table shows a few hundred thousand distinct CDR3 sequences, with approximately 15% occurring only once. The material sequenced was blood. Receptors were obtained from a woman aged 40 to 55 with Graves' ophthalmopathy. Both conserved end residues are part of each CDR3. D genes are given only for firm matches. Size values are once, few and many counts, or a class for expanded clones, and some rows have none.

size: -
V: TRBV5-1
D: TRBD1
J: TRBJ1-1
CDR3: CASSPDQDRVAEAFF
DNA: TGCGCCAGCAGCCCCGATCAGGACAGGGTAGCTGAAGCTTTCTTT

size: many
V: TRBV7-2
D: -
J: TRBJ1-1
CDR3: CASSLVGPQTVANTEAFF
DNA: TGTGCCAGCAGCTTAGTGGGGCCCCAAACGGTCGCGAACACTGAAGCTTTCTTT

size: few
V: TRBV29-1
D: -
J: TRBJ1-2
CDR3: CSVADLVDGYTF
DNA: TGCAGCGTCGCGGACCTAGTGGATGGCTACACCTTC

size: few
V: TRBV29-1
D: TRBD2
J: TRBJ2-1
CDR3: CSASLGREIILGSYNEQFF
DNA: TGCAGCGCCTCATTGGGGCGGGAGATCATATTAGGTTCCTACAATGAGCAGTTCTTC

size: many
V: TRBV11-2
D: -
J: TRBJ2-7
CDR3: CASSLRPSSYEQYF
DNA: TGTGCCAGCAGCCTAAGGCCGAGCTCCTACGAGCAGTACTTC

size: many
V: TRBV3-1
D: -
J: TRBJ2-5
CDR3: CASSRGGRGAQETQYF
DNA: TGTGCCAGCAGCCGAGGGGGGAGAGGGGCGCAGGAGACCCAGTACTTC

size: few
V: TRBV20-1
D: TRBD1
J: TRBJ2-3
CDR3: CSARDWGQGTDTQYF
DNA: TGCAGTGCTAGAGATTGGGGACAGGGTACAGATACGCAGTATTTT

size: -
V: TRBV20-1
D: -
J: TRBJ2-5
CDR3: CSASSLTVEETQYF
DNA: TGCAGTGCTAGCTCATTAACAGTCGAAGAGACCCAGTACTTC

size: many
V: TRBV20-1
D: -
J: TRBJ2-5
CDR3: CSAPRGETQYF
DNA: TGCAGTGCCCCCCGGGGGGAGACCCAGTACTTC

size: many
V: TRBV11-1
D: TRBD1
J: TRBJ2-3
CDR3: CASSYEFAGGFSDTQYF
DNA: TGTGCCAGCAGCTACGAATTTGCAGGGGGATTCTCAGATACGCAGTATTTT

size: many
V: TRBV6-9
D: TRBD1
J: TRBJ2-3
CDR3: CASGQGSDTQYF
DNA: TGTGCCAGCGGACAGGGTTCAGATACGCAGTATTTT

size: -
V: TRBV3-1
D: TRBD2
J: TRBJ2-5
CDR3: CASSQGTSGSTTQYF
DNA: TGTGCCAGCAGCCAAGGGACTAGCGGGAGTACGACCCAGTACTTC

size: many
V: TRBV5-1
D: -
J: TRBJ1-1
CDR3: CASSTDPYKEAFF
DNA: TGCGCCAGCAGCACCGATCCCTACAAGGAAGCTTTCTTT

size: -
V: TRBV7-9
D: TRBD1
J: TRBJ1-4
CDR3: CASSEAGTGHREKLFF
DNA: TGTGCCAGCAGCGAGGCGGGGACAGGACATAGGGAAAAACTGTTTTTT

size: -
V: TRBV20-1
D: TRBD2
J: TRBJ2-7
CDR3: CSARAVGGLVSGEQYF
DNA: TGCAGTGCTAGGGCCGTAGGGGGACTAGTTTCTGGTGAGCAGTACTTC

size: many
V: TRBV28
D: TRBD2
J: TRBJ2-7
CDR3: CASSLSLERGRYEQYF
DNA: TGTGCCAGCAGTTTAAGCCTAGAGCGGGGCCGCTACGAGCAGTACTTC

size: few
V: TRBV7-9
D: -
J: TRBJ2-3
CDR3: CASRTGADTQYF
DNA: TGTGCCAGCAGGACGGGGGCGGATACGCAGTATTTT

size: many
V: TRBV6-1
D: -
J: TRBJ1-2
CDR3: CASSIGTDYGYTF
DNA: TGTGCCAGCAGTATCGGGACGGACTATGGCTACACCTTC

size: many
V: TRBV7-9
D: TRBD1
J: TRBJ2-2
CDR3: CASSSTGGHTGELFF
DNA: TGTGCCAGCAGCTCAACAGGGGGCCACACCGGGGAGCTGTTTTTT